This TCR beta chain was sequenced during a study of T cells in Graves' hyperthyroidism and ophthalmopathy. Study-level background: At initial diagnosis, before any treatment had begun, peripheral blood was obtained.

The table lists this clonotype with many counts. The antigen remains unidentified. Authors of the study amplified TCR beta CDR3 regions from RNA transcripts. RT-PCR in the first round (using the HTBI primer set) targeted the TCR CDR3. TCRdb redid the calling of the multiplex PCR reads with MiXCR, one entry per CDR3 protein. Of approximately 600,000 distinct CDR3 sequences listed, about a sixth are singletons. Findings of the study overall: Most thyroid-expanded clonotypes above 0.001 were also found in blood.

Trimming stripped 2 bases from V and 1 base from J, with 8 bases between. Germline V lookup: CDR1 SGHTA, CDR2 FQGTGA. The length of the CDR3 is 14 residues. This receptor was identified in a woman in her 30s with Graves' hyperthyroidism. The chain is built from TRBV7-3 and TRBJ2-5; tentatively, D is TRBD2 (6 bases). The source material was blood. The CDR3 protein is CASSLGGTQETQYF. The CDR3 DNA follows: TGTGCCAGCAGCTTAGGGGGGACCCAAGAGACCCAGTACTTC.